This entry lists 3 T cell receptor beta chains sequenced from one sample in a study of blood T cell repertoires in COVID-19. This table comes from immunoSEQ multiplex PCR, and its TCRdb copy is limited to in-frame clones, with some not included. This table has about 140,000 clones, 70% to 90% appearing once. The specimen sequenced was peripheral blood. Every receptor here comes from an older woman with acute or convalescent COVID-19.

The rearrangement uses TRBV5-6 and TRBJ2-7, with 13 bases that match TRBD2. V dropped 3 bases and J dropped 6; count of bases not matched to a gene: 9. The CDR3 length is 16 residues. Germline CDR1 reads SGHDT; CDR2 reads YYEEEE. The CDR3 DNA sequence: TGTGCCAGCAGCTGGGTACAACTAGCGGGGGGGAGCGAGCAGTACTTC. It is translated as CASSWVQLAGGSEQYF.

This chain links TRBV7-3 with TRBJ2-2, with 7 bases aligning to TRBD1. Germline V lookup: CDR1 SGHTA, CDR2 FQGTGA. This CDR3 spans 14 amino acids. The V and J ends lost 5 bases and 1 base, in that order; junction bases with no gene match: 1. The CDR3 here is CASSRDRNTGELFF. The CDR3 coding sequence is TGTGCCAGCAGCCGGGACAGGAACACCGGGGAGCTGTTTTTT.

The rearrangement links TRBV5-1 to TRBJ2-7, with D possibly TRBD1 on 5 matching bases. Germline values: CDR1 SGHRS, CDR2 YFSETQ. V lost 1 base and J lost 7, with 12 bases in between. The CDR3 spans 13 residues. CDR3 in amino acids: CASSLIQGGEQYF. CDR3 in DNA: TGCGCCAGCAGCTTGATCCAGGGTGGGGAGCAGTACTTC.